This T cell receptor beta chain was captured in a study of vaccination effects on CD4 cells after COVID-19. Overall study: Post-vaccine sampling occurred a median 72 days after the second dose. IL-2 at around 9.8 IU/ml and peptides at 7.5 to 10 ug/ml were added to cultured PBMC, more than 1.5 million per well. Study-wide results and limits: Cross-reactivity toward common cold coronaviruses was confined to only 1 of 255 vaccine-induced clones in healthy vaccinees. Substantial clonal contraction characterized both infection- and vaccine-induced clones late after vaccination.

Points on this clone: The antigen remains unidentified.

The CDR3 sequence is 15 residues long. V gave up 2 bases and J gave up 9 bases, with 20 bases separating them. Germline loops: CDR1 MNHNS, CDR2 SASEGT. With about 9 days of culture completed, CD4+ T cells were isolated. Two doses of BNT162b2 or mRNA-1273 vaccine were administered to participants. TCRdb keeps only in-frame clones here, not all; method: immunoSEQ multiplex PCR. Seen here are 45,000 or so clones, about 70% observed once, and the top ten hold 6.5% to 7.5%. Sample: CD4+ T cells from PBMCs cultured without peptide, taken after COVID-19 vaccination. The chain links TRBV6-1 to TRBJ2-7; no definite D call. This clonotype was sampled from a human donor who received a COVID-19 vaccine. CDR3 loop: CASSEQEGGSSVQYF. Here the CDR3 DNA reads TGTGCCAGCAGTGAACAGGAAGGTGGTAGTTCGGTGCAGTACTTC.